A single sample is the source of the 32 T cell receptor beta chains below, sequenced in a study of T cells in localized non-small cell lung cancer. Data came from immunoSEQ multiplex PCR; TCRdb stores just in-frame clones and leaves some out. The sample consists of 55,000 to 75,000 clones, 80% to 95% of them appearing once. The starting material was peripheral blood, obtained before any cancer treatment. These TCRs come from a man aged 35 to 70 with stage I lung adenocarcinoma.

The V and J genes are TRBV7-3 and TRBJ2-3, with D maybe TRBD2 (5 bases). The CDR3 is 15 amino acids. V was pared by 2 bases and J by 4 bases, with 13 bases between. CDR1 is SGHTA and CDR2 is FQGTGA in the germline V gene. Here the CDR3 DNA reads TGTGCCAGCAGCTTAGCCGGGATCTCGGCAGATACGCAGTATTTT. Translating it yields CASSLAGISADTQYF.

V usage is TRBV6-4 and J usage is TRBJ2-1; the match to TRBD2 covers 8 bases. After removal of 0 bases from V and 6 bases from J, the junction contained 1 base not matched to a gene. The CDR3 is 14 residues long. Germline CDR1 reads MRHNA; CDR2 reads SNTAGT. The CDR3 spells CASSDSGTSNEQFF. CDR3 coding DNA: TGTGCCAGCAGTGACTCGGGGACTAGCAATGAGCAGTTCTTC.

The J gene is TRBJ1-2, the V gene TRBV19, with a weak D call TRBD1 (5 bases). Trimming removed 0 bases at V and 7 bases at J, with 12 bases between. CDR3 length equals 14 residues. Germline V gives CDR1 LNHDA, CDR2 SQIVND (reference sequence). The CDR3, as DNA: TGTGCCAGTAGTATAGATGGGGCCTGGGGTGGCTACACCTTC. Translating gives CASSIDGAWGGYTF.

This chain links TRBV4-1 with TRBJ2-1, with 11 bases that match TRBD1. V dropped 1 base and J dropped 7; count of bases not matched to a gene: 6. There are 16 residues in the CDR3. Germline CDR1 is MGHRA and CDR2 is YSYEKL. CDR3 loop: CASSQVGTGGKNEQFF. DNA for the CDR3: TGCGCCAGCAGCCAAGTCGGGACAGGGGGTAAGAATGAGCAGTTCTTC.

In DNA form, the CDR3 reads TGTGCCAGCACAAGGGCGTTGGGACAACTGACCGAGCAGTACTTC. Its protein is CASTRALGQLTEQYF. The chain employs TRBV6-1 and TRBJ2-7, with D tentatively TRBD1 (6 bases). The CDR3 loop spans 15 amino acids. Trimming removed 7 bases from V and 6 bases from J, with 22 bases in between. Germline CDR1 MNHNS, CDR2 SASEGT.

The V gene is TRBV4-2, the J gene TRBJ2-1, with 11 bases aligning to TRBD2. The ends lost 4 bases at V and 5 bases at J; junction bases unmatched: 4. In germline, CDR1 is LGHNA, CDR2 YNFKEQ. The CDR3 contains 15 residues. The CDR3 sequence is CASSPSGLADNEQFF. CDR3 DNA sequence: TGTGCCAGCAGCCCCTCGGGACTAGCGGACAATGAGCAGTTCTTC.

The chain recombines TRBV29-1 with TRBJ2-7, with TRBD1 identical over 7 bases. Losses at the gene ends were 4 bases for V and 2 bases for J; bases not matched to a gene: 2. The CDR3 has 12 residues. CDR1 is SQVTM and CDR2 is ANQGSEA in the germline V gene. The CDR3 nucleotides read TGCAGCGTTGTTACAGGGGCCTACGAGCAGTACTTC. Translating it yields CSVVTGAYEQYF.

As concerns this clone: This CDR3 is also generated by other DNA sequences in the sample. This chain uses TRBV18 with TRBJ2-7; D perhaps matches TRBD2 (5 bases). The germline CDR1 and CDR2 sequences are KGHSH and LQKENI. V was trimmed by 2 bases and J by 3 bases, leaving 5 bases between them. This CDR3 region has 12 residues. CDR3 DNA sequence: TGTGCCAGCTCACCAGGGAGCTACGAGCAGTACTTC. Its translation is CASSPGSYEQYF. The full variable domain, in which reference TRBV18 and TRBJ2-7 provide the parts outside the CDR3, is NAGVMQNPRHLVRRRGQEARLRCSPMKGHSHVYWYRQLPEEGLKFMVYLQKENIIDESGMPKERFSAEFPKEGPSILRIQQVVRGDSAAYFCASSPGSYEQYFGPGTRLTVT.

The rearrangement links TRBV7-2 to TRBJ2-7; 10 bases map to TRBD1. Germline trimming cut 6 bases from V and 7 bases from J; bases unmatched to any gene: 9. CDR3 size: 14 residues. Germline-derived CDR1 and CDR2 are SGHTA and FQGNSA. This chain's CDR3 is CASSYGTGAEEQYF. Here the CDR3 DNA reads TGTGCCAGCAGTTACGGGACAGGGGCTGAGGAGCAGTACTTC.

The CDR3 loop reads CASSSGQGVRAGGGEQFF. CDR3 in DNA: TGTGCCAGTTCATCGGGACAGGGGGTCCGAGCGGGAGGAGGAGAGCAGTTCTTC. The chain couples TRBV19 to TRBJ2-1; TRBD1 matches 11 bases. There are 18 residues in the CDR3. Germline V gene lookup returns CDR1 LNHDA and CDR2 SQIVND (reference sequence). With V trimmed by 8 bases and J by 10 bases, 22 bases remained unmatched. The whole variable domain, remainder taken from reference TRBV19 and TRBJ2-1, is DGGITQSPKYLFRKEGQNVTLSCEQNLNHDAMYWYRQDPGQGLRLIYYSQIVNDFQKGDIAEGYSVSREKKESFPLTVTSAQKNPTAFYLCASSSGQGVRAGGGEQFFGPGTRLTVL.

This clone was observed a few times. This CDR3 is CASSPLGRRNTEAFF. The CDR3 coding sequence is TGTGCCAGCAGCCCACTCGGCAGGAGGAACACTGAAGCTTTCTTT. The J gene is TRBJ1-1, the V gene TRBV5-6; D gene uncertain. Deletions cut 4 bases from V and 1 base from J, with 14 bases between. Germline V gene data show CDR1 as SGHDT and CDR2 as YYEEEE. The CDR3 runs to 15 residues.

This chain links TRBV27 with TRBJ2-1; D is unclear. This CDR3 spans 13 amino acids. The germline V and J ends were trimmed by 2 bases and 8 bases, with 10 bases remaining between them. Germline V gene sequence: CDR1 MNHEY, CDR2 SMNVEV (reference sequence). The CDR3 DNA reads TGTGCCAGCAGTTTAGGTGGTGTCCATGAGCAGTTCTTC. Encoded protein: CASSLGGVHEQFF.

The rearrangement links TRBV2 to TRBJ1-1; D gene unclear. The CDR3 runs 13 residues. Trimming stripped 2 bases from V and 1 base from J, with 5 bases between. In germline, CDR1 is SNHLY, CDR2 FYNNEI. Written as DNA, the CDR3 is TGTGCCAGCAGTGAATGGGCGAACACTGAAGCTTTCTTT. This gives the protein CASSEWANTEAFF.

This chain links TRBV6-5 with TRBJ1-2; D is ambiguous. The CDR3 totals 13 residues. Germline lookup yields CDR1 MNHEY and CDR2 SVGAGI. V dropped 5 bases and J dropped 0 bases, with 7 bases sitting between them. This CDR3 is CASSGRANYGYTF. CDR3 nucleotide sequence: TGTGCCAGCAGTGGCAGAGCTAACTATGGCTACACCTTC.

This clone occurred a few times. The CDR3 loop is CASRDRGVTGELFF. CDR3 nucleotides: TGTGCCAGCAGAGACAGGGGGGTCACCGGGGAGCTGTTTTTT. The chain employs TRBV2 and TRBJ2-2; TRBD1 aligns across 9 bases. CDR3 length equals 14 residues. CDR1 and CDR2 (germline): SNHLY, FYNNEI. V shed 6 bases, J shed 4 bases, and the junction held 3 bases outside the gene matches.

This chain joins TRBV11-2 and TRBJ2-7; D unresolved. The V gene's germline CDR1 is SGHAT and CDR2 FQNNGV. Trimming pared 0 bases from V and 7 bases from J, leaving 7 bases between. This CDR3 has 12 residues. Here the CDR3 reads CASSLDLGEQYF. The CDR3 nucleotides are TGTGCCAGCAGCTTAGATCTGGGTGAGCAGTACTTC.

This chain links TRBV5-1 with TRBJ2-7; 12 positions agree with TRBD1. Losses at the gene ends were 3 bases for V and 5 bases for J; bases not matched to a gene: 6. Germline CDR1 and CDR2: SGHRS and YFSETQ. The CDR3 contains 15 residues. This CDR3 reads CASSWRGTGGDEQYF. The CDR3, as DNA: TGCGCCAGCAGCTGGAGGGGGACAGGGGGCGACGAGCAGTACTTC.

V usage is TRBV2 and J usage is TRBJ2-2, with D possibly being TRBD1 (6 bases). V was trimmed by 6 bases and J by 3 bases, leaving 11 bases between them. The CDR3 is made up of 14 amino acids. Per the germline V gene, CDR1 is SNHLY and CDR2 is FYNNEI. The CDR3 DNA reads TGTGCCAGCAGCAGACAGGTACACACCGGGGAGCTGTTTTTT. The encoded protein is CASSRQVHTGELFF.

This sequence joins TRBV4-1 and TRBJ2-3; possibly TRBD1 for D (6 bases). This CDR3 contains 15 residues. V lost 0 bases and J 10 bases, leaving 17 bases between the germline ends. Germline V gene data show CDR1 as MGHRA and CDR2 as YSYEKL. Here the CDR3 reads CASSQEGLMGAPQYF. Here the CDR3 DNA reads TGCGCCAGCAGCCAAGAGGGTCTTATGGGGGCGCCGCAGTATTTT.

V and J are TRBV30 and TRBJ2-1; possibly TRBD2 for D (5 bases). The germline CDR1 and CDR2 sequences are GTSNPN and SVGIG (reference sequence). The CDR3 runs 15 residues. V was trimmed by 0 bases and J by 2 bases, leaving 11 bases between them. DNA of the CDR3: TGTGCCTGGAGTGTAGCCCTAGCTACCTACAATGAGCAGTTCTTC. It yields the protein CAWSVALATYNEQFF.

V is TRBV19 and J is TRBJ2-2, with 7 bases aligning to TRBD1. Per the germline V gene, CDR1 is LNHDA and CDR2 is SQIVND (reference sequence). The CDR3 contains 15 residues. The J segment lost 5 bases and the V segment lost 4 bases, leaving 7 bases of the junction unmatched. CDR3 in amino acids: CASSTSDRETGELFF. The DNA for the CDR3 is TGTGCCAGTAGTACCTCAGACAGGGAGACCGGGGAGCTGTTTTTT.

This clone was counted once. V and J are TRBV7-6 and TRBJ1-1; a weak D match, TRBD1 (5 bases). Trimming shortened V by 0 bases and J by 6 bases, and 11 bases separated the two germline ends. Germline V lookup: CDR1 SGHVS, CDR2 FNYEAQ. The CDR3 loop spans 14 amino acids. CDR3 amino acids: CASSLAGQGSEAFF. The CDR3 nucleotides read TGTGCCAGCAGCTTAGCCGGGCAGGGCTCTGAAGCTTTCTTT.

CDR3 residues: CASRREGRRNEQFF. Here the CDR3 DNA reads TGTGCCAGCCGGAGGGAGGGCCGTAGGAATGAGCAGTTCTTC. The chain recombines TRBV6-5 with TRBJ2-1; 7 bases map to TRBD2. V gave up 8 bases and J gave up 7 bases; unmatched junction bases: 11. The germline V gene has CDR1 MNHEY and CDR2 SVGAGI. This CDR3 is 14 amino acids long.

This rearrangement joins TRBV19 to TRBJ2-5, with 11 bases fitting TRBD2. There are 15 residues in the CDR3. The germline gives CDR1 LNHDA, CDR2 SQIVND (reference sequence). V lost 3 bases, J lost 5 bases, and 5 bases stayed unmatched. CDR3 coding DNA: TGTGCCAGTAGTATGAGACTAGCGGGAAGGGAGACCCAGTACTTC. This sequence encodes CASSMRLAGRETQYF.

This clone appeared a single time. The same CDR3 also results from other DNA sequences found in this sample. CDR3 region: CASSGTSGTDTQYF. The CDR3 nucleotides are TGTGCCAGCAGTGGGACTAGCGGCACAGATACGCAGTATTTT. The chain couples TRBV6-4 to TRBJ2-3; 9 bases agree with TRBD2. Germline CDR1 reads MRHNA; CDR2 reads SNTAGT. Unmatched junction bases numbered 0, after V lost 4 bases and J lost 1 base. The CDR3 runs 14 residues.

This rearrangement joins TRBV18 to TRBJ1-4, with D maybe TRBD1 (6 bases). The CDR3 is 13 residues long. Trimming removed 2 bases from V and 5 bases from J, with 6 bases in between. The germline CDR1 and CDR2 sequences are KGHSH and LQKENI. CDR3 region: CASSPTGNEKLFF. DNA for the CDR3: TGTGCCAGCTCACCAACAGGGAATGAAAAACTGTTTTTT. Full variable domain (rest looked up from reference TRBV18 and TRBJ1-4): NAGVMQNPRHLVRRRGQEARLRCSPMKGHSHVYWYRQLPEEGLKFMVYLQKENIIDESGMPKERFSAEFPKEGPSILRIQQVVRGDSAAYFCASSPTGNEKLFFGSGTQLSVL.

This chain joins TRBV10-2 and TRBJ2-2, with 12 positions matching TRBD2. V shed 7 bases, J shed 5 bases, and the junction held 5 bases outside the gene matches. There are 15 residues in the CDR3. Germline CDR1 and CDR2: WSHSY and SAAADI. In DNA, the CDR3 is TGCGCCAGCACTAGCGGGAGGGCCGAAACCGGGGAGCTGTTTTTT. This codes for CASTSGRAETGELFF.

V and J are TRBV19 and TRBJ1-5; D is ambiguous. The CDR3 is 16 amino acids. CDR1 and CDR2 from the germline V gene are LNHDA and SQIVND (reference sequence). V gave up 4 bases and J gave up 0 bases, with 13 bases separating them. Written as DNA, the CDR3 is TGTGCCAGTAGTACCCACGGCGTGCATAGCAATCAGCCCCAGCATTTT. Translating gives CASSTHGVHSNQPQHF.

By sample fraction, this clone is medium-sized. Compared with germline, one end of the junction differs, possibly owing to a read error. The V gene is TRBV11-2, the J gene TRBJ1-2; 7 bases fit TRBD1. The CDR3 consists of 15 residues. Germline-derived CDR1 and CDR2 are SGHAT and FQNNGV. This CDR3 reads CASSLAGDSSDGYTF. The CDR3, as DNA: TGTGCCAGCAGTTTAGCGGGGGACAGTTCTGATGGCTACACCTTC.

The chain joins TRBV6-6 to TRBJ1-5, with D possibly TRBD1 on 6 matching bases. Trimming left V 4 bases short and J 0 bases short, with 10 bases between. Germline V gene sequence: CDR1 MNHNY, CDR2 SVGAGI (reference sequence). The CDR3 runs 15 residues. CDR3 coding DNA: TGTGCCAGCAGTTTTAACAGGGATAGCAATCAGCCCCAGCATTTT. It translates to CASSFNRDSNQPQHF.

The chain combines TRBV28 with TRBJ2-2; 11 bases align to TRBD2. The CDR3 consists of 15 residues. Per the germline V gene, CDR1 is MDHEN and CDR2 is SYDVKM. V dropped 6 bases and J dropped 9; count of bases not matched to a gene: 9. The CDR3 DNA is TGTGCCAGCAGCCTTACTAGCGGGAGTGGTAGGGAGCTGTTTTTT. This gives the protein CASSLTSGSGRELFF. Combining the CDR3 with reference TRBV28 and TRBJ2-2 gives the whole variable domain DVKVTQSSRYLVKRTGEKVFLECVQDMDHENMFWYRQDPGLGLRLIYFSYDVKMKEKGDIPEGYSVSREKKERFSLILESASTNQTSMYLCASSLTSGSGRELFFGEGSRLTVL.

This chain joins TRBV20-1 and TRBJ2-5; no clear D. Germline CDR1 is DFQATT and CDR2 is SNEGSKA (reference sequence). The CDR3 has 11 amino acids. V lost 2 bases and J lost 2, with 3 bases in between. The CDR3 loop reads CSARRQETQYF. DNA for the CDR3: TGCAGTGCTAGACGTCAAGAGACCCAGTACTTC.